Given below is one TCR beta chain in context. What it recognizes is unknown. The V gene end was trimmed by 7 bases and the J gene end by 3 bases; junction bases not matched to a gene: 6. In germline, CDR1 is SNHLY, CDR2 FYNNEI. The CDR3 extends over 14 amino acids. These data belong to a study of T cell clones after liver transplantation. Study details: TCRbeta sequencing after a pre-transplant mixed lymphocyte reaction identified graft-donor-reactive clones, later tracked in post-transplant blood. Study findings and constraints: Graft donor-reactive T cells may have migrated into the graft rather than being deleted. In two subjects, few donor cells limited the measurable donor-reactive repertoire.

Sorting of unstimulated PBMCs yielded separate CD3+CD4+ and CD3+CD8+ fractions. Some clones are missing from TCRdb's copy, which holds only in-frame ones; the method was immunoSEQ multiplex PCR. Of 55,000 to 75,000 clones in the sample, around two thirds were seen once. The source of this sequence is a human patient who received a liver transplant. Some T cells may trace back to the graft donor. Sequenced here: CD4+ T cells from blood, sampled at the roughly 16-month timepoint. The chain recombines TRBV2 with TRBJ1-3; 7 bases fit TRBD1. The CDR3 is CASTSTGDGNTIYF. The CDR3, as DNA: TGTGCCAGCACCTCTACAGGGGATGGAAACACCATATATTTT.